This TCR beta chain was retrieved from a study of blood T cell repertoires in COVID-19. Study at large: Sites in the United States, Italy and Spain provided acute and convalescent COVID-19 samples. PBMCs, B-cell-depleted T cells, or T cells were the source of the cDNA or gDNA that made up the material.

Under the authors' procedure: Quantification of nucleated cells was approximated via reference gene primer amplification. Sequencing used immunoSEQ multiplex PCR; TCRdb keeps in-frame clones, though not all of them. V, J and clone size reflect that table, while D and trimming were determined from the DNA. The data show over 450,000 clones, roughly 89% seen once. Enrolled during active infection, Seattle patients were then followed longitudinally. V lost 0 bases and J 1 base, leaving 10 bases between the germline ends. CDR3 size: 16 residues. Germline CDR1 WSHSY, CDR2 SAAADI. The sample consisted of peripheral blood. This chain links TRBV10-2 with TRBJ1-5; unclear D gene. This sequence originates from a woman in her 50s with COVID-19, enrolled during active disease. This CDR3 reads CASSESGRRSNQPQHF. The CDR3 DNA is TGCGCCAGCAGTGAGTCGGGGAGGAGGAGCAATCAGCCCCAGCATTTT.